This T cell receptor beta chain was captured by sequencing in a study of T-cell memory formation after mild COVID-19. 5'RACE primed from the constant segment yielded TCR alpha and TCR beta cDNA libraries bearing sample barcodes and UMIs. TCRdb re-called the 5' RACE reads through MiXCR, storing one row per CDR3 protein. This table holds under 550,000 distinct CDR3 sequences, around 17% found once. General study points: Contracting clones localized mainly to CM and EM when CD4+ and mainly to EMRA when CD8+. Contracting clones from day 15 to 85 had balanced CD4/CD8; later expanders favoured CD4+.

The CDR3 covers 15 residues. Trimming pared 4 bases from V and 1 base from J, leaving 13 bases between. Per germline, CDR1 SGHTA and CDR2 FQGNSA. This clonotype was counted only a few times. Antigen specificity is unknown. This receptor was identified in a man in his late teens or twenties who had mild COVID-19 (a few samples of this study predate the infection). Cell type and time point are not known. The chain employs TRBV7-2 and TRBJ2-5, with D perhaps TRBD2 (5 bases). Material: PBMCs or a T cell subset sorted from them (not recorded which). Written as DNA, the CDR3 is TGTGCCAGCAGCTCCAACGGGATTCCCCAAGAGACCCAGTACTTC. Translated: CASSSNGIPQETQYF.